Below are 10 T cell receptor beta chains sequenced from a single sample in a study of beta chain features in type 1 diabetes. Their recognized antigens are unknown. Sequenced material consisted of expressed TCRB transcripts (all of the isolated RNA was reverse transcribed). Profiling relied on immunoSEQ multiplex PCR, and the TCRdb table lists in-frame clones only, not all of them. The data hold about 700,000 clones, with about an eighth observed a single time. Study-level results: Shortening that was moderate but significant affected the TCRB CDR3s of Type 1 diabetes patients in all four CD4+ subsets.

Sample: naive CD4+ T cells from blood. The receptor source for this set is a man between 18 and 35 years old with type 1 diabetes.

This clone occurred a few times. The rearrangement joins TRBV15 to TRBJ2-5, with 10 bases lining up with TRBD2. This CDR3 is 15 amino acids long. Trimming cost V 5 bases and J 6 bases; bases outside gene matches: 9. Germline values: CDR1 LNHNV, CDR2 YYDKDF (reference sequence). CDR3 nucleotides: TGTGCCACCAGCGCGCCTAGCGGGGGAACGCAGACCCAGTACTTC. Protein product: CATSAPSGGTQTQYF.

This clone was detected only a few times. The J gene is TRBJ2-3, the V gene TRBV19, with D perhaps TRBD2 (6 bases). V lost 4 bases and J lost 0, with 8 bases in between. CDR1 and CDR2 from the germline V gene are LNHDA and SQIVND (reference sequence). CDR3 length: 14 residues. The CDR3: CASSTGTSTDTQYF. The DNA of the CDR3 is TGTGCCAGTAGTACCGGGACTAGCACAGATACGCAGTATTTT.

DNA of the CDR3: TGCGCCAGCAGCACCCGACGGACCTATCTAAACGGCAGTCATCAGTACGAGCAGTACTTC. Protein product: CASSTRRTYLNGSHQYEQYF. V usage is TRBV5-1 and J usage is TRBJ2-7; D not certain. This CDR3 has 20 residues. The V end was cut by 4 bases, the J end by 4 bases, with 33 bases between. The germline CDR1 and CDR2 sequences are SGHRS and YFSETQ. Full variable domain (outside the CDR3, taken from reference TRBV5-1 and TRBJ2-7): KAGVTQTPRYLIKTRGQQVTLSCSPISGHRSVSWYQQTPGQGLQFLFEYFSETQRNKGNFPGRFSGRQFSNSRSEMNVSTLELGDSALYLCASSTRRTYLNGSHQYEQYFGPGTRLTVT.

There are a few counts of this clone. This chain connects TRBV30 to TRBJ1-5; 9 positions match TRBD1. Trimming at V came to 7 bases and at J to 5 bases, leaving 6 bases not matched to a gene. The CDR3 runs 13 residues. CDR1 is GTSNPN and CDR2 is SVGIG in the germline V gene (reference sequence). Here the CDR3 reads CASQGAEDQPQHF. The CDR3 DNA reads as TGTGCCTCACAGGGGGCGGAAGATCAGCCCCAGCATTTT.

This clone was picked up a small number of times. J is TRBJ1-2 and V is TRBV29-1; 8 bases fit TRBD1. The V segment lost 7 bases and the J segment 3 bases; nucleotides outside the gene matches: 16. Germline V gene sequence: CDR1 SQVTM, CDR2 ANQGSEA. The CDR3 totals 16 residues. CDR3 bases: TGCAGCGCTAAAGGACAGGGTCGAACCCCTTACTATGGCTACACCTTC. Protein product: CSAKGQGRTPYYGYTF.

In this sample, this clone turned up a few times. The chain uses TRBV7-6 and TRBJ2-1; 7 nucleotides agree with TRBD1. V shed 1 base, J shed 7 bases, and the junction held 19 bases outside the gene matches. Per the germline V gene, CDR1 is SGHVS and CDR2 is FNYEAQ. This CDR3 comprises 19 residues. The CDR3 region is CASSLELRGRIIGNNEQFF. The CDR3, as DNA: TGTGCCAGCAGCTTAGAGTTAAGGGGGCGGATAATCGGGAATAATGAGCAGTTCTTC.

V gene TRBV18 combines with J gene TRBJ2-1; the match to TRBD1 covers 9 bases. This CDR3 comprises 14 residues. Germline V lookup: CDR1 KGHSH, CDR2 LQKENI. The J segment lost 7 bases and the V segment lost 3 bases, leaving 4 bases of the junction unmatched. The CDR3 protein is CASSPLTGGNEQFF. Here the CDR3 DNA reads TGTGCCAGCTCACCTTTGACAGGGGGAAATGAGCAGTTCTTC.

The sample holds a few counts of this clone. The V and J genes are TRBV27 and TRBJ2-5, with a possible D match to TRBD2 (6 bases). The CDR3 extends over 14 amino acids. Germline CDR1 reads MNHEY; CDR2 reads SMNVEV (reference sequence). Trimming stripped 5 bases from V and 2 bases from J, with 12 bases between. The CDR3 is CASSNPGTQETQYF. The CDR3 DNA sequence: TGTGCCAGCAGTAATCCAGGGACTCAAGAGACCCAGTACTTC.

This chain uses TRBV7-9 with TRBJ2-3, with 9 bases identical to TRBD1. With V trimmed by 6 bases and J by 3 bases, 16 bases remained unmatched. The CDR3 has 18 amino acids. Germline V gene data show CDR1 as SEHNR and CDR2 as FQNEAQ (reference sequence). The DNA of the CDR3 is TGTGCCAGCAGAACGTCCCTTACACAGGGGGCGCAGACAGATACGCAGTATTTT. Translation gives CASRTSLTQGAQTDTQYF. Drawing the rest from reference TRBV7-9 and TRBJ2-3, the complete variable domain is DTGVSQNPRHKITKRGQNVTFRCDPISEHNRLYWYRQTLGQGPEFLTYFQNEAQLEKSRLLSDRFSAERPKGSFSTLEIQRTEQGDSAMYLCASRTSLTQGAQTDTQYFGPGTRLTVL.

In this sample, this clone turned up a few times. This rearrangement joins TRBV5-6 to TRBJ1-2, with D unresolved. CDR1 SGHDT and CDR2 YYEEEE come from the germline V gene. V dropped 0 bases and J dropped 0 bases, with 12 bases sitting between them. The CDR3 spans 16 residues. The CDR3 DNA reads TGTGCCAGCAGCTTGGAACTCAGGAGCCCTAACTATGGCTACACCTTC. This translates into CASSLELRSPNYGYTF.